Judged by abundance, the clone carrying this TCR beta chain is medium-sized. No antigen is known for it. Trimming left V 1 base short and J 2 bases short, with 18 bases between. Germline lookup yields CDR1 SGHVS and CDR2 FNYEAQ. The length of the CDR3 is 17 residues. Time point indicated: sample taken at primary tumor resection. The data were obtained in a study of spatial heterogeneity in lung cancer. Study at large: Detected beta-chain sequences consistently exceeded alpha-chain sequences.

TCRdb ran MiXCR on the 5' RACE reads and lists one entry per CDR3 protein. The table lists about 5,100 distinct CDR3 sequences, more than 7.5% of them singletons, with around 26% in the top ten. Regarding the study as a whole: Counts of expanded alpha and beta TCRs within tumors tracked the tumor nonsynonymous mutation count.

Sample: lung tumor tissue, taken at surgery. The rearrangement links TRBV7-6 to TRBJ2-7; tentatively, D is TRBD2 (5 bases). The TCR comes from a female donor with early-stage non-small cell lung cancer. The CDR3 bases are TGTGCCAGCAGCTTAGTTACCCCGGACTTCGGTCCCTACGAGCAGTACTTC. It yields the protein CASSLVTPDFGPYEQYF.